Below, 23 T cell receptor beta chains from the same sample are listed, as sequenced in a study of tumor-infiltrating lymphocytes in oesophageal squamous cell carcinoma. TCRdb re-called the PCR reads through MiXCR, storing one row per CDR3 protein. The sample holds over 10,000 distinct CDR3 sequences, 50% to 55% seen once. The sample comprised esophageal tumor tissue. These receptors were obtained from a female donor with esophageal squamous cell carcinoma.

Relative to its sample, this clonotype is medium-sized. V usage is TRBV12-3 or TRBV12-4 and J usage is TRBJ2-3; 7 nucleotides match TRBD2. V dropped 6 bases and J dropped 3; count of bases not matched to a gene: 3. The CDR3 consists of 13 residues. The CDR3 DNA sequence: TGTGCCAGCAGCCCCGGGGGGACAGATACGCAGTATTTT. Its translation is CASSPGGTDTQYF.

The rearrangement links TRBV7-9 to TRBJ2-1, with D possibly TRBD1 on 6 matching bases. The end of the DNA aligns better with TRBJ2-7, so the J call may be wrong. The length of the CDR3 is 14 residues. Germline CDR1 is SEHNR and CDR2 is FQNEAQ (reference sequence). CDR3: CASSFGQRYNEQYF. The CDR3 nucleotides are TGTGCCAGCAGCTTCGGACAGCGGTACAATGAGCAGTACTTC.

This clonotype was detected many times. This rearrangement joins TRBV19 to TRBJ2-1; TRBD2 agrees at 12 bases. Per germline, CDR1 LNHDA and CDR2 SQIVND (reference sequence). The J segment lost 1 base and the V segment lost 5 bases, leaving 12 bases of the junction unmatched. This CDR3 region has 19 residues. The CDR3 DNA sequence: TGTGCCAGTAGTTTCTTCCGGACTAGCGGGACGGCATCCTACAATGAGCAGTTCTTC. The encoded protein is CASSFFRTSGTASYNEQFF. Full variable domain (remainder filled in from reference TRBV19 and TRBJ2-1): DGGITQSPKYLFRKEGQNVTLSCEQNLNHDAMYWYRQDPGQGLRLIYYSQIVNDFQKGDIAEGYSVSREKKESFPLTVTSAQKNPTAFYLCASSFFRTSGTASYNEQFFGPGTRLTVL.

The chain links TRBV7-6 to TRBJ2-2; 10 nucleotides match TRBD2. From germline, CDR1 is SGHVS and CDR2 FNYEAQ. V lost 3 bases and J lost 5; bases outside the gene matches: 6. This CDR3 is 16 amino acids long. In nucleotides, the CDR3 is TGTGCCAGCAGCTTGTTTACTAGCGGGATAACCGGGGAGCTGTTTTTT. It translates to CASSLFTSGITGELFF.

The DNA for the CDR3 is TGTGCCAGCAGCTTAGGCCGTTTCGATGGCTACACCTTC. It codes for CASSLGRFDGYTF. The chain employs TRBV7-2 and TRBJ1-2; D gene ambiguous. Germline V gene data show CDR1 as SGHTA and CDR2 as FQGNSA. With 1 base removed from V and 6 bases from J, the gap between germline ends came to 9 bases. This CDR3 spans 13 amino acids.

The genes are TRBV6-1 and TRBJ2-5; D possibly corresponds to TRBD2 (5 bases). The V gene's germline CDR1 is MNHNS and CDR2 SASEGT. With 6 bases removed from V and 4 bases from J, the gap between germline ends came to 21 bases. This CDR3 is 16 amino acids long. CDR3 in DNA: TGTGCCAGCAGGCCCTCATATTACGGGAATCTAGAGACCCAGTACTTC. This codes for CASRPSYYGNLETQYF.

CDR3 nucleotide sequence: TGTGCCAGTAGTTTAGGGTCCTCGGGACCCTACGAGCAGTACTTC. This sequence encodes CASSLGSSGPYEQYF. The chain couples TRBV19 to TRBJ2-7; D may be TRBD1 or TRBD2 (5 bases each). The CDR3 has 15 residues. CDR1 and CDR2 from the germline V gene are LNHDA and SQIVND (reference sequence). V was pared by 5 bases and J by 2 bases, with 16 bases between.

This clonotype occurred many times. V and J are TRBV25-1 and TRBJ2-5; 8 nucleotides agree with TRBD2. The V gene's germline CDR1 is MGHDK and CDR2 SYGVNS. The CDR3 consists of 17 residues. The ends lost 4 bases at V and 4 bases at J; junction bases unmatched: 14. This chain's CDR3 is CASSATRSGGRRETQYF. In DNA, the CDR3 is TGTGCCAGCAGTGCCACCCGCTCGGGCGGGAGGCGAGAGACCCAGTACTTC.

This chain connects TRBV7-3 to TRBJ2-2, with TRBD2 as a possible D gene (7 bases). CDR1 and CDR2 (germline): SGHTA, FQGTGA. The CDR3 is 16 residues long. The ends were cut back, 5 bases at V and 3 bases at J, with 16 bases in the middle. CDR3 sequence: CASSPPPGGDTGELFF. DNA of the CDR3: TGTGCCAGCAGCCCCCCCCCGGGGGGCGACACCGGGGAGCTGTTTTTT.

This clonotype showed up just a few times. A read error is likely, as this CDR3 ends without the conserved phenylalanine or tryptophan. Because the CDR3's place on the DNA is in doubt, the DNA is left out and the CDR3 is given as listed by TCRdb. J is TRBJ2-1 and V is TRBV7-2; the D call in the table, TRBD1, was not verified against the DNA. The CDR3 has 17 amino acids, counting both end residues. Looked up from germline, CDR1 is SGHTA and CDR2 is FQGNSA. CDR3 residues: CASSLRTGKHNEQFFGS.

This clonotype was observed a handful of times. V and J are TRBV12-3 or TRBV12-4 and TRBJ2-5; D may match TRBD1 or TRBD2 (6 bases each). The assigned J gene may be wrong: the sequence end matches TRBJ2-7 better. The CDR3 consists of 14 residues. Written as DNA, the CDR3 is TGTGCCAGCAGCAGGGGAGGTACTTACTACGAGCAGTACTTC. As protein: CASSRGGTYYEQYF.

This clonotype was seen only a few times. The CDR3 is CASSSETQYF. Written as DNA, the CDR3 is TGTGCCAGCAGTTCAGAGACCCAGTACTTC. V usage is TRBV6-1 and J usage is TRBJ2-5; D ambiguous. The germline CDR1 and CDR2 sequences are MNHNS and SASEGT. V lost 5 bases and J 4 bases, leaving 2 bases between the germline ends. The CDR3 has 10 amino acids.

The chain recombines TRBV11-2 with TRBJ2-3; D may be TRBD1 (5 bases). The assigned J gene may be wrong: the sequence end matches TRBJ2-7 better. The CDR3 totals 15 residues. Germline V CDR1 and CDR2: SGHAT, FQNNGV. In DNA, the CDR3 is TGTGCCAGCAGCTTAGGGGCCAACAGGAACAATGAGCAGTACTTC. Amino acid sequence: CASSLGANRNNEQYF.

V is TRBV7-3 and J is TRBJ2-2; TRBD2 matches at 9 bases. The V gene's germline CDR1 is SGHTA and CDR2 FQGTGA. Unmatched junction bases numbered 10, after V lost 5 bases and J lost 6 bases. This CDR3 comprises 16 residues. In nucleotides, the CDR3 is TGTGCCAGCAGCCCTCGGGCGGGACTAGCTTCCGGGGAGCTGTTTTTT. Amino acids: CASSPRAGLASGELFF. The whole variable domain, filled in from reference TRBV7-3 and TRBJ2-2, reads GAGVSQTPSNKVTEKGKYVELRCDPISGHTALYWYRQSLGQGPEFLIYFQGTGAADDSGLPNDRFFAVRPEGSVSTLKIQRTERGDSAVYLCASSPRAGLASGELFFGEGSRLTVL.

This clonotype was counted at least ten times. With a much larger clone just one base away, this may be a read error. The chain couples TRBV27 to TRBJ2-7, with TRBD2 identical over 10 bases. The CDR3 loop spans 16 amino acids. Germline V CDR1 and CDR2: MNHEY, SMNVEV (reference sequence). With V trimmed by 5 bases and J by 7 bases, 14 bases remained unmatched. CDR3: CASSTGLAETYNEQYF. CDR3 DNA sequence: TGTGCCAGCAGTACCGGACTAGCGGAAACCTACAATGAGCAGTACTTC.

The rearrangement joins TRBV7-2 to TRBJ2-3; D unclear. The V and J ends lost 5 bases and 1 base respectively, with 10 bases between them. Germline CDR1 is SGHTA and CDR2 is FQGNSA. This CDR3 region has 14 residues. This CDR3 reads CASSRTGRTDTQYF. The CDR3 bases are TGTGCCAGCAGCCGTACTGGACGCACAGATACGCAGTATTTT.

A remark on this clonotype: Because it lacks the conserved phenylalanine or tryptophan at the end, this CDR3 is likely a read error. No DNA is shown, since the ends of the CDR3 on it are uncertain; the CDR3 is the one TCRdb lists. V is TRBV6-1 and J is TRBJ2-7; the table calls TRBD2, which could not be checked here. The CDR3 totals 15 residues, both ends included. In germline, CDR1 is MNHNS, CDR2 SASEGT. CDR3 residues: CASTASGANVLTFGN.

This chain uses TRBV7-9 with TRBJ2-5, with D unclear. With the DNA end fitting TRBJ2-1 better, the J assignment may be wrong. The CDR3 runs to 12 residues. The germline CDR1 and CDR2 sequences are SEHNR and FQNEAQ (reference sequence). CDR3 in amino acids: CASSLAPYEQFF. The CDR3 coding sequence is TGTGCCAGCAGCTTAGCGCCCTACGAGCAGTTCTTC.

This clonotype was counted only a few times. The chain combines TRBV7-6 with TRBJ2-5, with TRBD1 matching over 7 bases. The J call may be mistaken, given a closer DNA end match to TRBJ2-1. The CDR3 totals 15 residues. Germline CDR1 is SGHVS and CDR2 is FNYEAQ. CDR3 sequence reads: CASSLGTTGWNEQFF. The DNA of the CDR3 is TGTGCCAGCAGCTTAGGGACGACAGGGTGGAATGAGCAGTTCTTC.

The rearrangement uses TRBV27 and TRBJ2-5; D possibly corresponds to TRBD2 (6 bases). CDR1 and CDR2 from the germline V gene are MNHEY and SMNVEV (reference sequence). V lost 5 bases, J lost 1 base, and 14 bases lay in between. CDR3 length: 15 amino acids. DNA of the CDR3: TGTGCCAGCAGTCCACGGACTAACCTCCAAGAGACCCAGTACTTC. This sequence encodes CASSPRTNLQETQYF.

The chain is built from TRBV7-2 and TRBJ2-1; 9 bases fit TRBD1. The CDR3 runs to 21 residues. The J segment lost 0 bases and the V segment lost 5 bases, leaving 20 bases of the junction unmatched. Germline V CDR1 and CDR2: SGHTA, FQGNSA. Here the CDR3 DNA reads TGTGCCAGCAGCACCCGGGACAGGGACCTTCTCTCCTTTAGCTCCTACAATGAGCAGTTCTTC. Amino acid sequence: CASSTRDRDLLSFSSYNEQFF.

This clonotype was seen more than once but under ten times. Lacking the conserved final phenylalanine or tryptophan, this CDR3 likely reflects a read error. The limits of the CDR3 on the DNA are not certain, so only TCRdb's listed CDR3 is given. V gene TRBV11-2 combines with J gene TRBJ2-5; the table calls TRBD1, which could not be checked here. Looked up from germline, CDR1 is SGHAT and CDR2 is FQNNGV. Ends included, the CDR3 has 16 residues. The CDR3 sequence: CASSTTGRDSPLHFGN.

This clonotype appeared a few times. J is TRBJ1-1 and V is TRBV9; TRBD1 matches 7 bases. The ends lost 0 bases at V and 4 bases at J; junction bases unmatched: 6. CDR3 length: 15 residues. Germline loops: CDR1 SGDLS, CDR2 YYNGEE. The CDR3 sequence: CASSVGTGLSTEAFF. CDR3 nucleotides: TGTGCCAGCAGCGTAGGGACAGGCTTGTCCACTGAAGCTTTCTTT.